This passage covers 9 T cell receptor beta chains from one sample sequenced in a study of blood T cell repertoires in COVID-19. TCRdb's copy holds only in-frame clones and misses some; the assay was immunoSEQ multiplex PCR. This table holds fewer than 150,000 clones, 70% to 80% found once. The specimen was peripheral blood. The receptors stem from a man between 60 and 75 years old who had recovered from COVID-19.

Only one count was recorded for this clone. The chain is built from TRBV7-2 and TRBJ2-1, with no clear D. The germline V and J ends were trimmed by 2 bases and 9 bases, with 17 bases remaining between them. In germline, CDR1 is SGHTA, CDR2 FQGNSA. This CDR3 is built from 15 residues. This CDR3 is CASSLRRGSRGEQFF. CDR3 coding DNA: TGTGCCAGCAGCTTAAGACGAGGTAGCCGCGGTGAGCAGTTCTTC.

The chain recombines TRBV19 with TRBJ2-7; 12 bases are a match to TRBD2. Trimming cost V 10 bases and J 1 base; bases outside gene matches: 5. This CDR3 has 14 residues. The germline gives CDR1 LNHDA, CDR2 SQIVND (reference sequence). The CDR3 spells CATTSGSRSYEQYF. In DNA form, the CDR3 reads TGTGCCACGACTAGCGGGAGTCGGTCCTACGAGCAGTACTTC.

The genes are TRBV4-3 and TRBJ1-4, with no clear D. The CDR3 runs to 15 residues. Germline V lookup: CDR1 LGHNA, CDR2 YSLEER. The V end lost 0 bases, the J end lost 0 bases, and 5 bases lay between the germline ends. CDR3 amino acids: CASSQDLTTNEKLFF. The CDR3 bases are TGCGCCAGCAGCCAAGACTTAACAACTAATGAAAAACTGTTTTTT.

This clone was found many times. This chain connects TRBV4-2 to TRBJ2-7; D remains unclear. Germline V gene lookup returns CDR1 LGHNA and CDR2 YNFKEQ. The CDR3 contains 13 residues. V was cut by 0 bases and J by 3 bases, with 6 bases left in between. The CDR3 nucleotides read TGTGCCAGCAGCCAAGAGGCGGTCTACGAGCAGTACTTC. Protein: CASSQEAVYEQYF.

The CDR3 DNA is TGTGCCAGCAGCTTTATACAGGGGGACTATGGCTACACCTTC. Protein sequence: CASSFIQGDYGYTF. V gene TRBV7-8 combines with J gene TRBJ1-2; 8 positions match TRBD1. CDR1 SGHVS and CDR2 FQNEAQ come from the germline V gene. The CDR3 loop spans 14 amino acids. Unmatched junction bases numbered 3, after V lost 3 bases and J lost 3 bases.

Here the CDR3 DNA reads TGCGCCAGCAGCTTGGTGGGGACAGGACCCAGGAACACTGAAGCTTTCTTT. Translation gives CASSLVGTGPRNTEAFF. V usage is TRBV5-1 and J usage is TRBJ1-1; 8 nucleotides match TRBD1. The germline gives CDR1 SGHRS, CDR2 YFSETQ. Germline trimming cut 0 bases from V and 1 base from J; bases unmatched to any gene: 8. The CDR3 extends over 17 amino acids.

This chain joins TRBV7-3 and TRBJ2-3; 11 nucleotides line up with TRBD1. The CDR3 is made up of 15 amino acids. Germline CDR1 is SGHTA and CDR2 is FQGTGA. V shed 1 base, J shed 6 bases, and the junction held 3 bases outside the gene matches. The CDR3 bases are TGTGCCAGCAGCTTAATTGGGACAGGGGGGGATACGCAGTATTTT. Protein sequence: CASSLIGTGGDTQYF. The whole variable domain, remainder taken from reference TRBV7-3 and TRBJ2-3, is GAGVSQTPSNKVTEKGKYVELRCDPISGHTALYWYRQSLGQGPEFLIYFQGTGAADDSGLPNDRFFAVRPEGSVSTLKIQRTERGDSAVYLCASSLIGTGGDTQYFGPGTRLTVL.

The rearrangement joins TRBV11-2 to TRBJ1-1; no firm D call. The germline V gene encodes CDR1 SGHAT and CDR2 FQNNGV. With 4 bases removed from V and 7 bases from J, the gap between germline ends came to 19 bases. The CDR3 is 15 residues long. CDR3 sequence reads: CASSSSGPEQGEAFF. In DNA form, the CDR3 reads TGTGCCAGCAGCTCTTCGGGTCCTGAACAAGGTGAAGCTTTCTTT.

In nucleotides, the CDR3 is TGTGCCAGCAGCCTCCGACAGGGTCAGAATTCCTACACCTTC. Translation: CASSLRQGQNSYTF. This chain joins TRBV7-2 and TRBJ1-2; 7 bases map to TRBD1. Germline V CDR1 and CDR2: SGHTA, FQGNSA. The CDR3 totals 14 residues. Germline trimming cut 5 bases from V and 10 bases from J; bases unmatched to any gene: 13.